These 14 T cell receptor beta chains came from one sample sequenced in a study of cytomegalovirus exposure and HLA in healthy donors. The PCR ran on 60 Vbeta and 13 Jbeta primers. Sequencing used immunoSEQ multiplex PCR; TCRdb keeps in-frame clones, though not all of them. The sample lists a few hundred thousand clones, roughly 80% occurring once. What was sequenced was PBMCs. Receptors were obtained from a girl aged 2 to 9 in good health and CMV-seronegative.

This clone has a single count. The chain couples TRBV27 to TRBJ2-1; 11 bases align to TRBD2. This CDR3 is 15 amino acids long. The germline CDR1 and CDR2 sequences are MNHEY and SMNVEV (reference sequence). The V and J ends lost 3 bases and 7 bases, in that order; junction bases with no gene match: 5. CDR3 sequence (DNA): TGTGCCAGCAGTTTTAGCGGGAGGGCCTTGAATGAGCAGTTCTTC. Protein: CASSFSGRALNEQFF.

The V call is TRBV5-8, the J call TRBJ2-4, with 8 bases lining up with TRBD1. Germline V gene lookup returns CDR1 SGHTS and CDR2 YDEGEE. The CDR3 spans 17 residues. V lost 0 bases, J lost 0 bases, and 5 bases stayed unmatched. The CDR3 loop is CASSLEIQGVAKNIQYF. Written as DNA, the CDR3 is TGTGCCAGCAGCTTGGAAATACAGGGGGTAGCCAAAAACATTCAGTACTTC.

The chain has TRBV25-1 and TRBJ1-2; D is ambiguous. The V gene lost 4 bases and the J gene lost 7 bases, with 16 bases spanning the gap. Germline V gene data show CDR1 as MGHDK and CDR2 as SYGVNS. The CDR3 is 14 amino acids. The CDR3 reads CASSGPNPGFGYTF. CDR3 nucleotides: TGTGCCAGCAGTGGCCCGAACCCAGGATTTGGCTACACCTTC.

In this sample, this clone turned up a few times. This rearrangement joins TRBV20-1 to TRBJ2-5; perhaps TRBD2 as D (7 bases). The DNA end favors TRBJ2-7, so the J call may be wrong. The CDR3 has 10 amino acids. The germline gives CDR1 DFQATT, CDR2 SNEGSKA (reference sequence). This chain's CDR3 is CSEGGNEQYF. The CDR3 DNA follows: TGCAGTGAGGGGGGGAACGAGCAGTACTTC.

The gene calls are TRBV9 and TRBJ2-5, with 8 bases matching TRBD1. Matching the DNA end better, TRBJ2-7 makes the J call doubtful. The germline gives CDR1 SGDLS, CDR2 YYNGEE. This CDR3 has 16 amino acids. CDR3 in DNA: TGTGCCAGCAGCGTAGATCCCCAGGGGGCTTTCTACGAGCAGTACTTC. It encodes CASSVDPQGAFYEQYF.

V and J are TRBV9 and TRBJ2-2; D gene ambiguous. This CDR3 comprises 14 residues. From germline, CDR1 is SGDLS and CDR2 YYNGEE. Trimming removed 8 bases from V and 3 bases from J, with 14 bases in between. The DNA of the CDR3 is TGTGCCAGTTCCCAGCCGGCGGACACCGGGGAGCTGTTTTTT. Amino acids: CASSQPADTGELFF.

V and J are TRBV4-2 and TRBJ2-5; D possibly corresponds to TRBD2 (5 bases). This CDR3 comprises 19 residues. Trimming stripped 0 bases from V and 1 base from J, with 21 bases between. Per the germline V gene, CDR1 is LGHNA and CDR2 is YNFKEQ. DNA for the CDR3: TGTGCCAGCAGCCAAGAGGATCAGGACTTAACAGCCTTCCAAGAGACCCAGTACTTC. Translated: CASSQEDQDLTAFQETQYF.

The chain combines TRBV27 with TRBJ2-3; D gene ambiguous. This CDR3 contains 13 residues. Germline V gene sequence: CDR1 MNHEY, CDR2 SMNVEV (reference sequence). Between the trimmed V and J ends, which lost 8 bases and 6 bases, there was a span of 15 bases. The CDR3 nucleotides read TGTGCCAGCGGTCATGCGTGGTTTGATACGCAGTATTTT. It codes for CASGHAWFDTQYF.

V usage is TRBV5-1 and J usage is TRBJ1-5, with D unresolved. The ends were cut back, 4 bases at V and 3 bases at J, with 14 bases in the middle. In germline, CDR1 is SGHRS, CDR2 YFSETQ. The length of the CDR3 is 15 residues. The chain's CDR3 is CASSLQGLINQPQHF. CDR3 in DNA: TGCGCCAGCAGCCTCCAAGGACTGATCAATCAGCCCCAGCATTTT. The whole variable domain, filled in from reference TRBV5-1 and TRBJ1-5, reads KAGVTQTPRYLIKTRGQQVTLSCSPISGHRSVSWYQQTPGQGLQFLFEYFSETQRNKGNFPGRFSGRQFSNSRSEMNVSTLELGDSALYLCASSLQGLINQPQHFGDGTRLSIL.

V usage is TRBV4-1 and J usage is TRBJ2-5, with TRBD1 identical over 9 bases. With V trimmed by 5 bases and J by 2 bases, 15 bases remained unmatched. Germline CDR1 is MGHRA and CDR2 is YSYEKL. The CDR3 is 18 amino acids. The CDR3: CASSTRTGATYFQETQYF. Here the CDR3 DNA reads TGCGCCAGCAGCACCCGGACAGGGGCGACCTACTTTCAAGAGACCCAGTACTTC.

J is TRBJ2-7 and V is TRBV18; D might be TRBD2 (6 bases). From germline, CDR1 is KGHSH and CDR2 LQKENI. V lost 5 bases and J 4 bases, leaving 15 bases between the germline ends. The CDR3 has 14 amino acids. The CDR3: CASSTRDGGYEQYF. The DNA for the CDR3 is TGTGCCAGCTCAACCCGGGACGGGGGATACGAGCAGTACTTC.

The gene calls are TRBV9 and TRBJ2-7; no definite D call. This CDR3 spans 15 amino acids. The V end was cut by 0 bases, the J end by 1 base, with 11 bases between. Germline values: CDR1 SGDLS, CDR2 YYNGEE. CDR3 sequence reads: CASSVGSASSYEQYF. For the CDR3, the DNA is TGTGCCAGCAGCGTAGGGAGCGCCTCTTCCTACGAGCAGTACTTC.

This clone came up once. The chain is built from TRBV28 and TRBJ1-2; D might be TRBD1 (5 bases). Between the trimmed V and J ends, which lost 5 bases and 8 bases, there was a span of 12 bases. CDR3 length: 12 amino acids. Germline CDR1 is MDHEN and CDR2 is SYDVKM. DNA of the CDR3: TGTGCCAGCAGTATCCCGGGGGACGGCTACACCTTC. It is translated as CASSIPGDGYTF.

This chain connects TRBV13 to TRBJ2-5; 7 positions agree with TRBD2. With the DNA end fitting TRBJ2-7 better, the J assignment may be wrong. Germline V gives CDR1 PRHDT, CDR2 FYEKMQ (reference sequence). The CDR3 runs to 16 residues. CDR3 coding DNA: TGTGCCAGCAGCCCGCTCTTCGGGGGGAGCTCCTACGAGCAGTACTTC. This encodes CASSPLFGGSSYEQYF.